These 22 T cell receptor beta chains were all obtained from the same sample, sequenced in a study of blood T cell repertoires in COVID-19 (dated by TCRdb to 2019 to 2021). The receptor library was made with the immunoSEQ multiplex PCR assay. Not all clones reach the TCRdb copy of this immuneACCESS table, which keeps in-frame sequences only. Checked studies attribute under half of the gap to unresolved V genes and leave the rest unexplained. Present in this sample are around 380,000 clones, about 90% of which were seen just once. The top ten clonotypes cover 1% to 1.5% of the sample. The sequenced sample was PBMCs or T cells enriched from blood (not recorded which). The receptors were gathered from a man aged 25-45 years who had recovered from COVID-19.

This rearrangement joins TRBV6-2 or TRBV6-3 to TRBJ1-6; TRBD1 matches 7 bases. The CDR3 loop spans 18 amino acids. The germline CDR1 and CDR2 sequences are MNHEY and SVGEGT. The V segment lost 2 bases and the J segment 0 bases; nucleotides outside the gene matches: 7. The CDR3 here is CASSYPKGQSSYNSPLHF. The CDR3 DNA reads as TGTGCCAGCAGTTACCCTAAGGGACAGAGCTCCTATAATTCACCCCTCCACTTT.

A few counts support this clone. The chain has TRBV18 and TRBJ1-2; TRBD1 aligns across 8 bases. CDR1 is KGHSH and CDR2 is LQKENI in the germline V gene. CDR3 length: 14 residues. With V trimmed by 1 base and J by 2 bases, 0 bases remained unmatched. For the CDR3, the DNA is TGTGCCAGCTCACCACGGACAGGGAACTATGGCTACACCTTC. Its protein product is CASSPRTGNYGYTF.

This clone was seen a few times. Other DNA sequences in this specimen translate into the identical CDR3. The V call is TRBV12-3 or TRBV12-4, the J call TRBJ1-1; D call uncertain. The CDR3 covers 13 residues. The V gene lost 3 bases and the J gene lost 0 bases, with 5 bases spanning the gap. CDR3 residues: CASSLGVNTEAFF. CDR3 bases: TGTGCCAGCAGTTTGGGAGTGAACACTGAAGCTTTCTTT.

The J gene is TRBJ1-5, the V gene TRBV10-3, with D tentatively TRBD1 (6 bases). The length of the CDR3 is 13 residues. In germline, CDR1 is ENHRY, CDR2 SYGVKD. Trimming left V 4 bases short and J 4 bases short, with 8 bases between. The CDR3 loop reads CAISGTENQPQHF. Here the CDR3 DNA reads TGTGCCATCAGTGGGACAGAAAATCAGCCCCAGCATTTT.

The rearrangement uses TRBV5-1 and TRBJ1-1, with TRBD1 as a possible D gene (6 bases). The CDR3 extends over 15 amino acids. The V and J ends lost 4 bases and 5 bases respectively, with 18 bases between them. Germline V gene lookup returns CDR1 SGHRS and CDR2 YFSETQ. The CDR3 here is CASSAGQGWGTEAFF. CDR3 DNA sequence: TGCGCCAGCAGCGCAGGGCAGGGGTGGGGGACTGAAGCTTTCTTT. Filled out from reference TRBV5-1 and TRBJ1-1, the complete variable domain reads KAGVTQTPRYLIKTRGQQVTLSCSPISGHRSVSWYQQTPGQGLQFLFEYFSETQRNKGNFPGRFSGRQFSNSRSEMNVSTLELGDSALYLCASSAGQGWGTEAFFGQGTRLTVV.

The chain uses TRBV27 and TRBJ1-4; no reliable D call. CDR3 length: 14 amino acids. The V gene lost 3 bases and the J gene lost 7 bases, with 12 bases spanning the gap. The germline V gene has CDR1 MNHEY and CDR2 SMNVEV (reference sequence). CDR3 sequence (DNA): TGTGCCAGCAGTTTGGCAGGAATGGGTGAAAAACTGTTTTTT. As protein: CASSLAGMGEKLFF.

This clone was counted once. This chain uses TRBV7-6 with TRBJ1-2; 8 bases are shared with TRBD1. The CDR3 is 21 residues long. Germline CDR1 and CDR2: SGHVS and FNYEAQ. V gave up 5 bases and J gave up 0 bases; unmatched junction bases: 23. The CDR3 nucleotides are TGTGCCAGCAGCCCCCTAAGGCCCGTGGCAGGGGGCACCTTAGCTAACTATGGCTACACCTTC. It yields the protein CASSPLRPVAGGTLANYGYTF.

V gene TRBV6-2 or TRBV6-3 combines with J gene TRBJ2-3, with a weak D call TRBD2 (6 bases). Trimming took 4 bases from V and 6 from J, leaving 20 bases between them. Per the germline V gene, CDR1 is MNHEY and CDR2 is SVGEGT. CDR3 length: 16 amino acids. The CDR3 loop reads CASSWLWAGSVDTQYF. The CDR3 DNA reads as TGTGCCAGCAGTTGGTTGTGGGCGGGGTCGGTGGATACGCAGTATTTT.

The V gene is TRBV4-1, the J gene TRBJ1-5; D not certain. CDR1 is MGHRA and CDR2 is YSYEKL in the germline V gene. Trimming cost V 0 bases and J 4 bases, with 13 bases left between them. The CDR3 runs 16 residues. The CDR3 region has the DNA TGCGCCAGCAGCCAAGATGGGAGAGAAATAAATCAGCCCCAGCATTTT. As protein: CASSQDGREINQPQHF.

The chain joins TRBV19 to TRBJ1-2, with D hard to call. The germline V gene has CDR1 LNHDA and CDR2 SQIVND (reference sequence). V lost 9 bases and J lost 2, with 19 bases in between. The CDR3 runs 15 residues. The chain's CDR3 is CASSSDSVTNYGYTF. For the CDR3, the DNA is TGTGCCAGCTCATCGGACTCAGTTACAAACTATGGCTACACCTTC.

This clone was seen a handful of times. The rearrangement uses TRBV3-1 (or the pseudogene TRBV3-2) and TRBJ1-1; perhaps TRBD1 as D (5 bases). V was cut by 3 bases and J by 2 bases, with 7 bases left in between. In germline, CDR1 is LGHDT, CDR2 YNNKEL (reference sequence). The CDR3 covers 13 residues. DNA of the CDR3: TGTGCCAGCAGCCATGGACAAAACACTGAAGCTTTCTTT. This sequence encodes CASSHGQNTEAFF.

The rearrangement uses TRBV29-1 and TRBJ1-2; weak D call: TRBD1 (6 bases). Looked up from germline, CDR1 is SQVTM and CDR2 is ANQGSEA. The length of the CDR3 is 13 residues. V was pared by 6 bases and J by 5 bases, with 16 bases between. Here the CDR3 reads CSVGQRGPYGYTF. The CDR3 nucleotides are TGCAGCGTAGGACAGCGCGGCCCGTATGGCTACACCTTC. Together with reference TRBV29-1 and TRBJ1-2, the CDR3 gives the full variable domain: SAVISQKPSRDICQRGTSLTIQCQVDSQVTMMFWYRQQPGQSLTLIATANQGSEATYESGFVIDKFPISRPNLTFSTLTVSNMSPEDSSIYLCSVGQRGPYGYTFGSGTRLTVV.

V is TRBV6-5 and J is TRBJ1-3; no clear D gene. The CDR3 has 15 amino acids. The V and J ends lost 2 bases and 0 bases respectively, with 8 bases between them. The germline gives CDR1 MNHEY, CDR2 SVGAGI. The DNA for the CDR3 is TGTGCCAGCAGTTACAGTAGCCCCTCTGGAAACACCATATATTTT. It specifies CASSYSSPSGNTIYF.

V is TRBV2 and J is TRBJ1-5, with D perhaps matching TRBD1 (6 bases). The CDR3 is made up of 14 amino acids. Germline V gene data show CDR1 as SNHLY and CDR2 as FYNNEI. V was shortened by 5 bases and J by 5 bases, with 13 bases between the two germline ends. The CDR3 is CASSTDSYDQPQHF. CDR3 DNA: TGTGCCAGCAGTACGGACAGCTATGATCAGCCCCAGCATTTT.

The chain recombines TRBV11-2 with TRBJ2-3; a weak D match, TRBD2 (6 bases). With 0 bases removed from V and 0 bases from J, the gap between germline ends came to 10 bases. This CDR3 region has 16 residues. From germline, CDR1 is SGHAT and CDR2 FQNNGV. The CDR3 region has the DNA TGTGCCAGCAGCTTAGAACTTGCGGGAAGCACAGATACGCAGTATTTT. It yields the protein CASSLELAGSTDTQYF.

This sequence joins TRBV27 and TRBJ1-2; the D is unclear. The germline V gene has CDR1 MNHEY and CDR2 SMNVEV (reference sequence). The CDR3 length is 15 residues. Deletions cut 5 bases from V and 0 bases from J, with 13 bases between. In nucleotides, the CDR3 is TGTGCCAGCAGTCCCTCAGCCGGGACTAACTATGGCTACACCTTC. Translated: CASSPSAGTNYGYTF.

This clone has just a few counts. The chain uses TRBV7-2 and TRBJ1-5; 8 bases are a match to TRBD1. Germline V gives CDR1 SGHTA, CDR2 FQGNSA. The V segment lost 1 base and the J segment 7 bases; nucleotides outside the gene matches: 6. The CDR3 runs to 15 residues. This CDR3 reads CASSLGGQVGQPQHF. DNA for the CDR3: TGTGCCAGCAGCTTAGGGGGACAGGTCGGCCAGCCCCAGCATTTT.

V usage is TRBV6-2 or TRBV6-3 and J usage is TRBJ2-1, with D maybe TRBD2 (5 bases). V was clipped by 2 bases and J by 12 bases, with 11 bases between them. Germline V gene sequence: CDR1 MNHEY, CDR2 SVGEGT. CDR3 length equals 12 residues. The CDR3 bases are TGTGCCAGCAGTTACGCGAGGGTAGGGCAGTTCTTC. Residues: CASSYARVGQFF.

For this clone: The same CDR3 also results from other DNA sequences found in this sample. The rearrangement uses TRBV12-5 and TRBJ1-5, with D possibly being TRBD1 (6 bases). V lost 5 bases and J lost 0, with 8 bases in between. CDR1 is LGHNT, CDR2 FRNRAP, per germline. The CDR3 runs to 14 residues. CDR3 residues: CASGQGYSNQPQHF. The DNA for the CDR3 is TGTGCTAGTGGTCAGGGGTATAGCAATCAGCCCCAGCATTTT.

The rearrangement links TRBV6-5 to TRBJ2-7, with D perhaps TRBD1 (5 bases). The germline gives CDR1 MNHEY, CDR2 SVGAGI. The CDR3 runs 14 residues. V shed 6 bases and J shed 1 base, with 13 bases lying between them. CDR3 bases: TGTGCCAGCAGAAGACAGCCCGTGTCCTACGAGCAGTACTTC. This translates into CASRRQPVSYEQYF.

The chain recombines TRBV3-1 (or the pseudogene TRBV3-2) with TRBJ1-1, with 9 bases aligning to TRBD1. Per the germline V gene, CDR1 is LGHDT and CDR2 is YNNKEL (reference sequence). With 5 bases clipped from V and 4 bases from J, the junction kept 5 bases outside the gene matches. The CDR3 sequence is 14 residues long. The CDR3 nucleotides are TGTGCCAGCAGCTTACAGGGGGCTCGCACTGAAGCTTTCTTT. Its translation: CASSLQGARTEAFF.

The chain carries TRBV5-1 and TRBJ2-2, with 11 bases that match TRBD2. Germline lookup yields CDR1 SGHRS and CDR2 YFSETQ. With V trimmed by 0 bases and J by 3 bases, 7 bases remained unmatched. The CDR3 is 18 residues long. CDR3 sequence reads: CASSLELAGGGYTGELFF. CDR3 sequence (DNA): TGCGCCAGCAGCTTGGAGCTAGCGGGGGGCGGATACACCGGGGAGCTGTTTTTT.